This entry is about one T cell receptor (beta chain). Its antigen is unknown. The sample belongs to a study of vaccination and CD4 T cells after COVID-19. Treatment of the sample: roughly 11-day PBMC culture with coronavirus spike peptide pools or control peptides (ViraFEST assay). Researchers used the Oncomine TCR Beta short-read assay to sequence DNA from cultured CD4+ T cells. TCRdb ran MiXCR on the PCR reads and lists one entry per CDR3 protein. This table holds more than 6,000 distinct CDR3 sequences, about two thirds found once. There are 15 residues in the CDR3. Deletions cut 2 bases from V and 0 bases from J, with 13 bases between. Germline CDR1 reads DFQATT; CDR2 reads SNEGSKA (reference sequence).

Sample: CD4+ T cells from blood, cultured in vitro. The receptor's source is a human donor who had recovered from COVID-19. The chain links TRBV20-1 to TRBJ1-2; D unclear. In DNA form, the CDR3 reads TGCAGTGCTAGATCCGGACGGCTAACTAACTATGGCTACACCTTC. Its protein is CSARSGRLTNYGYTF.